This TCR beta chain came from a study of shared clonotypes between healthy human individuals. Deep-level settings were used for running the assay. Data came from immunoSEQ multiplex PCR; TCRdb stores just in-frame clones and leaves some out. Seen here are about 1,800,000 clones, less than 95% observed once, and the top ten hold more than 0.9%. Study-wide results and limits: Relative to clonotypes present in all four donors, those not shared had lower generation probabilities. The naive CD4 repertoires of several donors were compared, and around 5% of clonotypes were shared.

The CDR3 has 14 residues. The ends lost 2 bases at V and 2 bases at J; junction bases unmatched: 2. The V gene's germline CDR1 is MDHEN and CDR2 SYDVKM. Comment on this clone: Antigen specificity is unknown.

Naive CD8 populations comprised CD45RO-negative cells positively selected for CCR7, excluding terminally differentiated effector memory CD45RA+ cells. None of the donors, who were healthy HIV-negative adults, had recently had acute infections or vaccinations. This TCR came from a man younger than 35 in good health. The J gene is TRBJ2-5, the V gene TRBV28; 7 bases are shared with TRBD2. Material: naive CD8+ T cells sorted from blood. The CDR3 loop reads CASSLDGGQETQYF. The CDR3, as DNA: TGTGCCAGCAGTTTAGACGGGGGGCAAGAGACCCAGTACTTC.